This T cell receptor beta chain was obtained from a study of shared clonotypes between healthy human individuals. On the study more broadly: Researchers assigned three CD4 naive, three CD4 memory, two CD8 naive and one CD8 memory plate to each donor.

Study results and limitations: Represented diversity (both genetic and exposure-history) was limited by the small number of donors. When compared with the clonotypes that were shared by all four sorted-subset donors, the non-shared clonotypes turned out to have lower generation probabilities.

The CDR3 runs to 15 residues. The germline V and J ends were trimmed by 5 bases and 3 bases, with 16 bases remaining between them. The germline V gene has CDR1 MNHEY and CDR2 SMNVEV (reference sequence). On this clone: Antigen specificity is unknown.

Authors' analysis steps: In the immunoSEQ data, sequences were junction-only and lacked quality scores, so filtering differed. Assay used: immunoSEQ multiplex PCR; TCRdb lists only in-frame clones, some missing. V, J and clone size are taken as reported in that table, and D and trimming were inferred from the DNA itself. The repertoire has 1 million to 1.3 million clones, approximately 80% of them found once; the top ten carry under 0.8%. Sequenced: memory CD4+ T cells from PBMCs. Stated subset: CD45RA-negative fraction. V gene TRBV27 combines with J gene TRBJ1-1, with D possibly being TRBD1 (6 bases). The source is a man younger than 30 in good health. Some clones in this sample may be carry-over from other donors' samples. DNA for the CDR3: TGTGCCAGCAGTCCTCTTTGGAGGGGGGACACTGAAGCTTTCTTT. Translating gives CASSPLWRGDTEAFF.